A single sample is the source of the 32 T cell receptor beta chains below, sequenced in a study of blood T cells in healthy people across ages (dated by TCRdb to 2014 to 2015). Receptor libraries were prepared by 5' RACE. Instrument used: Illumina HiSeq 2500. A second 7 to 11 cycle PCR used a sample-barcoded 5' primer and a J-beta primer mix. TCRdb reworked the public reads: Q25 trimming with fastp, MiXCR clone assembly, productive beta chains retained. CDR3 protein duplicates are merged, each entry listing the most common genes and DNA. This sample lists roughly 680,000 distinct CDR3 sequences; under 65% were detected once. Approximately 13% of the sample lies in the top ten. The sample comprised blood. The receptors here all came from an elderly woman in good health.

A remark on this clonotype: Given a much more abundant clone one base away, this may be a read error. The chain uses TRBV4-1 and TRBJ1-2; unclear D gene. There are 15 residues in the CDR3. Looked up from germline, CDR1 is MGHRA and CDR2 is YSYEKL. V lost 4 bases and J lost 2, with 14 bases in between. This chain's CDR3 is CASSLAGGNNYGYTF. The CDR3 DNA reads as TGCGCCAGCAGCCTGGCCGGCGGGAACAACTATGGCTACACCTTC.

CDR3 nucleotides: TGCGCCAGCAGCCCCAGGACAGGGGTGGATAATTCACCCCTCCACTTT. Translating it yields CASSPRTGVDNSPLHF. This sequence joins TRBV5-1 and TRBJ1-6; 9 bases map to TRBD1. CDR1 and CDR2 (germline): SGHRS, YFSETQ. After removal of 4 bases from V and 5 bases from J, the junction contained 7 bases not matched to a gene. The CDR3 extends over 16 amino acids.

This clonotype was picked up a small number of times. This chain uses TRBV11-2 with TRBJ2-3, with D perhaps given as TRBD1 or TRBD2 (5 bases each). Trimming took off 3 bases at V and 1 base at J, with 11 bases between the two ends. The CDR3 loop spans 15 amino acids. Germline CDR1 and CDR2: SGHAT and FQNNGV. The CDR3 nucleotides read TGTGCCAGCAGCTTTCTTCGGGGCCGCACAGATACGCAGTATTTT. This sequence encodes CASSFLRGRTDTQYF.

The V call is TRBV9, the J call TRBJ2-3; D is uncertain. The germline V gene has CDR1 SGDLS and CDR2 YYNGEE. The CDR3 covers 13 residues. V shed 1 base and J shed 2 bases, with 5 bases lying between them. The DNA for the CDR3 is TGTGCCAGCAGCGTACGGACCACAGATACGCAGTATTTT. Amino acids: CASSVRTTDTQYF.

A word on this clonotype: The junction shows a germline mismatch at one end, possibly a read error. The rearrangement uses TRBV7-9 and TRBJ2-2, with 7 nucleotides matching TRBD1. The CDR3 totals 15 residues. CDR1 and CDR2 (germline): SEHNR, FQNEAQ (reference sequence). CDR3 DNA: TGTGCCGGCAGCTTCGCGGACAGGTTCGGCGGGGAGCTGTTTTTT. Translated, it gives CAGSFADRFGGELFF.

This clonotype came up many times. This chain joins TRBV27 and TRBJ2-1; D is tentatively TRBD1 or TRBD2 (5 bases each). The CDR3 sequence is 11 residues long. Per germline, CDR1 MNHEY and CDR2 SMNVEV (reference sequence). The ends were cut back, 6 bases at V and 14 bases at J, with 14 bases in the middle. CDR3 DNA: TGTGCCAGCAGACGGGACCAGGGTGAGTTCTTC. Amino acid sequence: CASRRDQGEFF.

At least ten counts were recorded for this clonotype. CDR3 protein: CASSLPGNRREQYF. The DNA for the CDR3 is TGTGCCAGCAGTTTGCCGGGTAACAGGAGGGAGCAGTACTTC. The chain has TRBV27 and TRBJ2-5, with D possibly TRBD2 on 6 matching bases. Germline V lookup: CDR1 MNHEY, CDR2 SMNVEV (reference sequence). This CDR3 comprises 14 residues. The V and J ends lost 3 bases and 11 bases respectively, with 19 bases between them.

A single count supports this clonotype. The V call is TRBV4-2, the J call TRBJ2-1; 9 nucleotides agree with TRBD1. This CDR3 is 16 amino acids long. Germline values: CDR1 LGHNA, CDR2 YNFKEQ. With V trimmed by 4 bases and J by 2 bases, 6 bases remained unmatched. As DNA, the CDR3 is TGTGCCAGCAGCCTGGATCGGACAGGGGCCTACAATGAGCAGTTCTTC. Amino acid sequence: CASSLDRTGAYNEQFF.

This clonotype was counted only a few times. It may be a read error: a sequence one base away is much more abundant. The gene calls are TRBV28 and TRBJ2-1; the D gene could be TRBD1 or TRBD2 (5 bases each). This CDR3 comprises 12 residues. V lost 1 base, J lost 10 bases, and 8 bases lay in between. Germline CDR1 and CDR2: MDHEN and SYDVKM. CDR3 DNA sequence: TGTGCCAGCAGTTTATTCTGGGACGAGCAGTTCTTC. Translated: CASSLFWDEQFF.

This clonotype was observed a single time. The chain couples TRBV9 to TRBJ2-7; a possible D gene is TRBD2 (6 bases). This CDR3 spans 13 amino acids. V was cut by 4 bases and J by 7 bases, with 15 bases left in between. CDR1 SGDLS and CDR2 YYNGEE come from the germline V gene. The CDR3 reads CASSTRDFNEQYF. The CDR3 region has the DNA TGTGCCAGCAGCACCCGGGACTTCAATGAGCAGTACTTC.

The chain is built from TRBV29-1 and TRBJ2-3; 7 bases agree with TRBD2. The CDR3 length is 12 residues. Germline V gene data show CDR1 as SQVTM and CDR2 as ANQGSEA. The CDR3 DNA reads as TGCATCGTCGGGGGGATCACAGATACGCAGTATTTT. The encoded protein is CIVGGITDTQYF.

The table lists this clonotype with many counts. The rearrangement joins TRBV10-3 to TRBJ2-1; 9 positions match TRBD1. V trimming: 3 bases; J trimming: 9 bases; junction bases outside the gene matches: 9. This CDR3 spans 15 amino acids. The germline V gene encodes CDR1 ENHRY and CDR2 SYGVKD. CDR3 protein: CAISDRTGESSEQFF. CDR3 DNA sequence: TGTGCCATCAGTGATAGGACAGGGGAATCCAGTGAGCAGTTCTTC.

The V call is TRBV6-6, the J call TRBJ1-2; 7 bases are shared with TRBD1. V lost 3 bases to trimming and J lost 7 bases; unmatched junction nucleotides: 5. Germline CDR1 and CDR2: MNHNY and SVGAGI (reference sequence). The CDR3 has 13 residues. The CDR3 protein is CASSYKGGTGYTF. CDR3 DNA sequence: TGTGCCAGCAGTTATAAAGGGGGCACTGGCTACACCTTC.

Worth noting for this clonotype: A read error is possible here, since a much larger clone lies one base away. The chain is built from TRBV28 and TRBJ1-5, with a tentative D call TRBD1 (6 bases). The CDR3 has 14 amino acids. Germline values: CDR1 MDHEN, CDR2 SYDVKM. The CDR3 nucleotides read TGTGCCAGCAGTTTAGACAGGAGAAATCAGCCCCGGCATTTT. Translation gives CASSLDRRNQPRHF.

In its sample, this clonotype was seen many times. The J gene is TRBJ2-1, the V gene TRBV5-1, with D perhaps matching TRBD2 (5 bases). CDR1 SGHRS and CDR2 YFSETQ come from the germline V gene. CDR3 length: 15 amino acids. Trimming pared 9 bases from V and 1 base from J, leaving 17 bases between. CDR3 bases: TGCGCCACGGGCGAAGCCCGGGGTTCCTACAATGAGCAGTTCTTC. Its protein is CATGEARGSYNEQFF.

This clonotype was detected ten times or more. The rearrangement uses TRBV12-3 or TRBV12-4 and TRBJ1-1, with TRBD1 identical over 8 bases. V lost 6 bases to trimming and J lost 5 bases; unmatched junction nucleotides: 5. This CDR3 comprises 13 residues. As DNA, the CDR3 is TGTGCCAGCAGCGCTGACAGGGGTACTGAAGCTTTCTTT. As protein: CASSADRGTEAFF.

This clonotype was picked up a small number of times. This may be a read error, as it is one base from a much larger clone. V usage is TRBV29-1 and J usage is TRBJ2-1; D is perhaps TRBD2 (5 bases). The J call may be mistaken, given a closer DNA end match to TRBJ2-7. CDR3 length: 15 residues. Germline V gives CDR1 SQVTM, CDR2 ANQGSEA. CDR3 sequence reads: CSVGTPSSSYNEQYF. The DNA of the CDR3 is TGCAGCGTTGGGACTCCGTCTAGCTCCTACAATGAGCAGTACTTC.

A remark on this clonotype: Given a much more abundant clone one base away, this may be a read error. The genes are TRBV10-3 and TRBJ2-1; 8 bases are a match to TRBD2. With 10 bases clipped from V and 2 bases from J, the junction kept 13 bases outside the gene matches. Germline values: CDR1 ENHRY, CDR2 SYGVKD. The CDR3 has 16 amino acids. CDR3 amino acids: CATRPREAYPYNEQFF. The CDR3 coding sequence is TGTGCCACCAGGCCGCGGGAGGCCTACCCCTACAATGAGCAGTTCTTC.

As regards this clonotype: A single base separates this from a much larger clone, so it may be a read error. The chain couples TRBV5-1 to TRBJ2-1; unclear D gene. Looked up from germline, CDR1 is SGHRS and CDR2 is YFSETQ. This CDR3 is 13 amino acids long. V was pared by 4 bases and J by 10 bases, with 15 bases between. CDR3 in DNA: TGCGCCAGCAGCGGCAATGGGCCCTACGAGCAGTTCTTC. This encodes CASSGNGPYEQFF.

This clonotype was picked up many times. The rearrangement links TRBV7-2 to TRBJ2-1; D is unresolved. The V and J ends lost 4 bases and 7 bases respectively, with 23 bases between them. The CDR3 loop spans 17 amino acids. In germline, CDR1 is SGHTA, CDR2 FQGNSA. CDR3 residues: CASSSNNGPLRRNEQFF. DNA of the CDR3: TGTGCCAGCAGCTCAAACAACGGGCCATTGAGAAGGAATGAGCAGTTCTTC.

This clonotype has only a few counts. The V gene is TRBV27, the J gene TRBJ2-2; D unresolved. The V end was cut by 0 bases, the J end by 0 bases, with 5 bases between. Germline V CDR1 and CDR2: MNHEY, SMNVEV (reference sequence). The CDR3 has 15 residues. CDR3 sequence reads: CASSLSFSNTGELFF. The CDR3 DNA is TGTGCCAGCAGTTTATCCTTTTCGAACACCGGGGAGCTGTTTTTT.

In its sample, this clonotype was seen many times. The J gene is TRBJ2-3, the V gene TRBV7-2; D is unresolved. There are 16 residues in the CDR3. In germline, CDR1 is SGHTA, CDR2 FQGNSA. The V end lost 3 bases, the J end lost 1 base, and 14 bases lay between the germline ends. CDR3 nucleotide sequence: TGTGCCAGCAGCTTCGGACGGACGAAAGGCACAGATACGCAGTATTTT. Amino acid sequence: CASSFGRTKGTDTQYF.

The V and J genes are TRBV27 and TRBJ2-7, with 10 bases fitting TRBD2. The CDR3 has 15 residues. CDR1 MNHEY and CDR2 SMNVEV come from the germline V gene (reference sequence). V lost 8 bases, J lost 1 base, and 8 bases stayed unmatched. CDR3 protein: CASSRGLAISYEQYF. The DNA of the CDR3 is TGTGCCAGCTCCCGGGGACTAGCGATTTCCTACGAGCAGTACTTC.

The gene calls are TRBV5-6 and TRBJ2-1, with TRBD1 as a possible D gene (6 bases). Germline CDR1 SGHDT, CDR2 YYEEEE. The CDR3 is 14 amino acids. V lost 8 bases, J lost 2 bases, and 14 bases lay in between. This CDR3 reads CASRLRDTYNEQFF. The CDR3 DNA reads TGTGCCAGTCGACTCCGGGACACCTACAATGAGCAGTTCTTC.

To note about this clonotype: A much larger clone lies one base from this, so it may be a read error. J is TRBJ2-3 and V is TRBV7-3; perhaps TRBD2 as D (6 bases). The CDR3 sequence is 15 residues long. Per germline, CDR1 SGHTA and CDR2 FQGTGA. Trimming pared 1 base from V and 3 bases from J, leaving 11 bases between. CDR3 amino acids: CASSLMGGVTDTQYF. The CDR3 DNA reads TGTGCCAGCAGCTTAATGGGGGGAGTAACAGATACGCAGTATTTT.

This clonotype was found a few times. J is TRBJ2-7 and V is TRBV21-1; the table's D gene call, TRBD1, was not cross checked with the DNA. TRBV21-1 is an annotated pseudogene. The CDR3 spans 21 residues. CDR3 nucleotide sequence: TGTGCCAGCAGCATCAAACGGGATCCCCGGGACAGCAGACTAGCGGCCTACGAGCAGTACTTC. It specifies CASSIKRDPRDSRLAAYEQYF.

Turning to this clonotype: A much larger clone sits a single nucleotide away, making a read error possible. V is TRBV27 and J is TRBJ2-7, with TRBD2 identical over 7 bases. The CDR3 is 14 amino acids. CDR1 and CDR2 from the germline V gene are MNHEY and SMNVEV (reference sequence). The J segment lost 3 bases and the V segment lost 5 bases, leaving 7 bases of the junction unmatched. The CDR3, as DNA: TGTGCCAGCAGTGTAACGGGACTACGCTACGAGCAGTACTTC. It codes for CASSVTGLRYEQYF.

The chain carries TRBV4-1 and TRBJ1-4; D is uncertain. Trimming took off 0 bases at V and 2 bases at J, with 7 bases between the two ends. In germline, CDR1 is MGHRA, CDR2 YSYEKL. This CDR3 comprises 15 residues. The CDR3 region is CASSQDLLTNEKLFF. Written as DNA, the CDR3 is TGCGCCAGCAGCCAAGATCTGCTCACTAATGAAAAACTGTTTTTT.

As to this clonotype: Since a much larger clone is just one base distant, this may be a read error. V is TRBV12-3 or TRBV12-4 and J is TRBJ1-6; D is ambiguous. This CDR3 is 12 amino acids long. Trimming cost V 3 bases and J 7 bases, with 4 bases left between them. The CDR3 bases are TGTGCCAGCAGTTTTCAGAATTCACCCCTCCACTTT. Its protein product is CASSFQNSPLHF.

Remarks on this clonotype: This sequence may be a read error, since a much larger clone differs from it by one base. V usage is TRBV5-1 and J usage is TRBJ2-3; 7 bases align to TRBD1. This CDR3 is 13 amino acids long. The germline V gene has CDR1 SGHRS and CDR2 YFSETQ. This CDR3 is CVSSFTGEDTQYF. DNA of the CDR3: TGCGTCAGCAGCTTTACAGGGGAAGATACGCAGTATTTT.

The sample holds a few counts of this clonotype. The V call is TRBV5-1, the J call TRBJ2-1, with TRBD2 identical over 13 bases. With 4 bases clipped from V and 6 bases from J, the junction kept 7 bases outside the gene matches. The CDR3 loop spans 16 amino acids. CDR1 and CDR2 from the germline V gene are SGHRS and YFSETQ. In nucleotides, the CDR3 is TGCGCCAGCAGCCGGGATGGACTAGCGGGAGTCAATGAGCAGTTCTTC. Translation gives CASSRDGLAGVNEQFF.

This clonotype was recorded at least ten times. This chain joins TRBV12-3 or TRBV12-4 and TRBJ2-3, with D tentatively TRBD2 (5 bases). The CDR3 spans 14 residues. The V gene lost 8 bases and the J gene lost 4 bases, with 16 bases spanning the gap. This CDR3 is CASGPRVGSDTQYF. The CDR3 DNA is TGTGCCAGCGGGCCGAGGGTAGGGTCAGATACGCAGTATTTT.